A single sample is the source of the 13 T cell receptor beta chains below, sequenced in a study of T cell changes during pregnancy in multiple sclerosis. The protocol was immunoSEQ multiplex PCR, while the TCRdb copy is restricted to in-frame clones and leaves out a portion. The sample gives 100,000 or so clones, 94% of which show up once; roughly 1% is in the top ten. Here the sequenced sample was peripheral blood, taken before pregnancy. These receptors were obtained from a female donor with multiple sclerosis, enrolled in a pregnancy study.

The chain recombines TRBV27 with TRBJ2-2; D gene ambiguous. The CDR3 totals 14 residues. Trimming took off 4 bases at V and 3 bases at J, with 9 bases between the two ends. CDR1 is MNHEY, CDR2 SMNVEV, per germline (reference sequence). The CDR3 DNA follows: TGTGCCAGCAGTTCGTTCCCCTACACCGGGGAGCTGTTTTTT. Protein sequence: CASSSFPYTGELFF.

This chain uses TRBV7-6 with TRBJ2-7; 7 nucleotides agree with TRBD1. The CDR3 sequence is 13 residues long. V trimming: 3 bases; J trimming: 3 bases; junction bases outside the gene matches: 2. Per the germline V gene, CDR1 is SGHVS and CDR2 is FNYEAQ. In nucleotides, the CDR3 is TGTGCCAGCAGCTTTGCAGGGGGCTACGAGCAGTACTTC. It yields the protein CASSFAGGYEQYF.

The chain uses TRBV5-4 and TRBJ2-2; D remains unclear. With 3 bases removed from V and 5 bases from J, the gap between germline ends came to 8 bases. Germline assignment: CDR1 SGHNT and CDR2 YYREEE (reference sequence). The CDR3 length is 13 residues. Here the CDR3 DNA reads TGTGCCAGCAGCTCCAGATCGACCGGGGAGCTGTTTTTT. This gives the protein CASSSRSTGELFF.

The chain uses TRBV28 and TRBJ1-1, with TRBD1 matching 8 bases. Trimming took 5 bases from V and 10 from J; bases not matched to a gene: 3. This CDR3 spans 11 amino acids. Germline V gives CDR1 MDHEN, CDR2 SYDVKM. This chain's CDR3 is CASSLGTGAFF. In nucleotides, the CDR3 is TGTGCCAGCAGTCTCGGGACAGGAGCTTTCTTT.

This chain connects TRBV6-7 to TRBJ2-1, with TRBD2 identical over 14 bases. TRBV6-7 is flagged as an ORF with uncertain function. Trimming cost V 5 bases and J 9 bases; bases outside gene matches: 6. CDR3 length: 15 residues. In DNA form, the CDR3 reads TGTGCCAGCAGTCCGACTAGCGGGAGGGGTAGTGAGCAGTTCTTC. Protein sequence: CASSPTSGRGSEQFF.

This clone was seen a single time. The chain joins TRBV28 to TRBJ1-3; D unresolved. V was shortened by 6 bases and J by 0 bases, with 9 bases between the two germline ends. Germline CDR1 and CDR2: MDHEN and SYDVKM. The CDR3 has 14 amino acids. CDR3 in amino acids: CASRGGDSGNTIYF. CDR3 bases: TGTGCCAGCAGGGGAGGCGACTCTGGAAACACCATATATTTT.

This chain links TRBV2 with TRBJ1-2; 10 nucleotides match TRBD1. The CDR3 is made up of 15 amino acids. CDR1 SNHLY and CDR2 FYNNEI come from the germline V gene. With V trimmed by 4 bases and J by 4 bases, 6 bases remained unmatched. CDR3 region: CASSGRQGASYGYTF. The CDR3 DNA is TGTGCCAGCAGTGGACGACAGGGGGCTAGCTATGGCTACACCTTC.

The chain has TRBV7-7 and TRBJ2-5, with D possibly TRBD1 on 6 matching bases. The CDR3 is 14 residues long. V shed 5 bases and J shed 1 base, with 11 bases lying between them. The V gene's germline CDR1 is SSHAT and CDR2 FNYEAQ (reference sequence). The CDR3: CASSVNRAQETQYF. The CDR3 DNA reads TGTGCCAGCAGCGTTAACAGGGCCCAAGAGACCCAGTACTTC.

The chain employs TRBV28 and TRBJ1-2; tentative D call: TRBD1 (6 bases). The V and J ends lost 8 bases and 4 bases respectively, with 11 bases between them. There are 12 residues in the CDR3. The germline CDR1 and CDR2 sequences are MDHEN and SYDVKM. CDR3 sequence: CASRDTLYGYTF. Written as DNA, the CDR3 is TGTGCCAGCCGGGACACCCTCTATGGCTACACCTTC.

The chain has TRBV5-1 and TRBJ2-1, with 12 positions matching TRBD2. This CDR3 region has 14 residues. J gave up 6 bases and V 6 bases, and 4 bases lay outside the gene matches. The germline CDR1 and CDR2 sequences are SGHRS and YFSETQ. For the CDR3, the DNA is TGCGCCAGCACGACTAGCGGGAGAACCAATGAGCAGTTCTTC. It yields the protein CASTTSGRTNEQFF.

The chain links TRBV27 to TRBJ2-7, with TRBD1 matching over 7 bases. Losses at the gene ends were 4 bases for V and 0 bases for J; bases not matched to a gene: 6. The germline gives CDR1 MNHEY, CDR2 SMNVEV (reference sequence). The CDR3 has 15 residues. CDR3 in DNA: TGTGCCAGCAGTTCACAGGGGAAAGACTCCTACGAGCAGTACTTC. Translated: CASSSQGKDSYEQYF.

V usage is TRBV6-5 and J usage is TRBJ2-1; 12 positions agree with TRBD2. Germline V lookup: CDR1 MNHEY, CDR2 SVGAGI. The CDR3 spans 16 residues. Trimming took 1 base from V and 4 from J; bases not matched to a gene: 2. This CDR3 is CASSYYLAGGYNEQFF. The CDR3 DNA sequence: TGTGCCAGCAGTTACTACCTAGCGGGAGGGTACAATGAGCAGTTCTTC.

This chain joins TRBV5-8 and TRBJ1-1, with D unclear. V was clipped by 4 bases and J by 5 bases, with 12 bases between them. Germline assignment: CDR1 SGHTS and CDR2 YDEGEE. The CDR3 has 13 residues. CDR3 region: CASSHGRGTEAFF. The CDR3 coding sequence is TGTGCCAGCAGCCATGGCCGGGGAACTGAAGCTTTCTTT.